This paragraph covers one T cell receptor beta chain sequence. Its antigen is not known. It was by quantitative 5'-RACE with molecular barcodes that TCR beta libraries were made. Using its own MiXCR run on the 5' RACE reads, TCRdb lists one record per CDR3 protein. The sample consists of about 420,000 distinct CDR3 sequences, approximately 20% of them appearing once. The data originate from a study of CD8 T cells in ankylosing spondylitis. Findings and limits, study-wide: In reactive arthritis synovial fluid and blood, some motif variants had been reported before. Characteristic of ankylosing spondylitis blood, it appeared, was a TCR beta motif comprising several highly homologous variants. The study looked at matched synovial fluid samples from ankylosing spondylitis patients. Disease-linked clones were reported to be significantly enriched there.

Trimming took 0 bases from V and 6 from J, leaving 12 bases between them. Germline V gene lookup returns CDR1 DFQATT and CDR2 SNEGSKA (reference sequence). CDR3 size: 13 residues. The sequencing sample was made of blood, either unsorted or a sorted T cell fraction (not recorded which). The rearrangement joins TRBV20-1 to TRBJ2-7; perhaps TRBD1 as D (6 bases). The clonotype comes from a male donor with ankylosing spondylitis. The CDR3 loop is CSAREGGRGEQYF. In DNA, the CDR3 is TGCAGTGCTAGAGAAGGGGGTCGGGGCGAGCAGTACTTC.